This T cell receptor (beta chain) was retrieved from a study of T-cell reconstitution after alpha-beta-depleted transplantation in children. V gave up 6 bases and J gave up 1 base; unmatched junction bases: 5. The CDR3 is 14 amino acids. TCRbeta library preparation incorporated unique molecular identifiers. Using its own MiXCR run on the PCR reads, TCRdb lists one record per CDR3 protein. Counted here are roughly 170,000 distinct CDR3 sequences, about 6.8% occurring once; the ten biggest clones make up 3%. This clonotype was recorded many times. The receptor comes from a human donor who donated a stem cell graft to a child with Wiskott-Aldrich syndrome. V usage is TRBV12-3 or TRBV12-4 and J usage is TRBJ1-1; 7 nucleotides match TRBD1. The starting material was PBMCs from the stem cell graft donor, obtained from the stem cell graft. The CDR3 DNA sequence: TGTGCCAGCAGGCCGACAGGGCAGAACACTGAAGCTTTCTTT. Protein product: CASRPTGQNTEAFF.